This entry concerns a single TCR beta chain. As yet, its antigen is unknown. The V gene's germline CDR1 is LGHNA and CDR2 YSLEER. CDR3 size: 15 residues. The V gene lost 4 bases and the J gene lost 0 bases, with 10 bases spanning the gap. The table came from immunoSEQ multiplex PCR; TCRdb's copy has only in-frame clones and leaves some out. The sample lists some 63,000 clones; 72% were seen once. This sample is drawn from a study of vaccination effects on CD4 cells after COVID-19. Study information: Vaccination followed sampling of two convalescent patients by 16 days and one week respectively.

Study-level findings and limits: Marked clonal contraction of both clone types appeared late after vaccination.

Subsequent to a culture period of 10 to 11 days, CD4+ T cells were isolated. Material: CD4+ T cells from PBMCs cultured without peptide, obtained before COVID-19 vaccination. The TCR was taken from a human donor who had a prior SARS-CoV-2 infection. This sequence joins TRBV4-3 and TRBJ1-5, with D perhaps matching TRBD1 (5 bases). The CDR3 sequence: CASSRSRVSNQPQHF. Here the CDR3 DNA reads TGCGCCAGCAGCCGGAGCAGGGTTAGCAATCAGCCCCAGCATTTT.